This entry concerns a single T cell receptor beta chain. The antigen is unknown. CDR3 length equals 17 residues. Losses at the gene ends were 0 bases for V and 4 bases for J; bases not matched to a gene: 9. Per germline, CDR1 ENHRY and CDR2 SYGVKD. These data belong to a study of molecular identifiers for immune sequencing clone quantification. Study-level findings and limits: In CMV-specific effectors, clones above 20 copies held over 98% of molecules; naive, under 1%.

Sorting defined naive CD8 T cells as CD8+CD4-CCR7+CD45RA+. Previously described methods and listed TCR primers were used for bulk TCR libraries. TCRdb processed the PCR reads anew with MiXCR; each CDR3 protein has one entry. This table holds some 320,000 distinct CDR3 sequences, about a fifth found once. The J gene is TRBJ2-3, the V gene TRBV10-3; 8 bases map to TRBD2. The source of this sequence is a human donor in good health. Some libraries in this study had Jurkat cell RNA spiked in. The sample comprised naive CD8+ T cells from blood, with Jurkat cell RNA spiked in. This sample's subset: FACS-sorted CD8+CD4-CCR7+CD45RA+ naive T cells. CDR3 coding DNA: TGTGCCATCAGTGAGTCGATCGCGGGGGGCATGGCAGATACGCAGTATTTT. This encodes CAISESIAGGMADTQYF.